This is a list of T cell receptor beta chains from one sample in a study of blood T cell repertoires in COVID-19. The protocol was immunoSEQ multiplex PCR, while the TCRdb copy is restricted to in-frame clones and leaves out a portion. This sample has about 190,000 clones, with roughly four fifths found just once. Sequencing was performed on peripheral blood. Source of these receptors: a woman in her thirties or forties with acute or convalescent COVID-19. CDR3s include the opening cysteine and the closing phenylalanine or tryptophan. The D gene is left open where the match is weak. Only part of the rows carry a size: once, few, many, or a class if the clone is expanded.

abundance: .
d_gene: .
j_gene: TRBJ2-2
v_gene: TRBV10-3
CDR3nt: TGTGCCATCAGTGAGTCGAGTAACACCGGGGAGCTGTTTTTT
CDR3aa: CAISESSNTGELFF

abundance: .
d_gene: .
j_gene: TRBJ2-3
v_gene: TRBV10-3
CDR3nt: TGTGCCATCAGGAAGGTGGAGAGCACAGATACGCAGTATTTT
CDR3aa: CAIRKVESTDTQYF

abundance: .
d_gene: TRBD2
j_gene: TRBJ2-1
v_gene: TRBV6-5
CDR3nt: TGTGCCAGCAGTTGGGCTAGCGGGAGAGGGAATGAGCAGTTCTTC
CDR3aa: CASSWASGRGNEQFF

abundance: .
d_gene: .
j_gene: TRBJ1-3
v_gene: TRBV18
CDR3nt: TGTGCCAGCTCACCACCGAGCACCTCTGGAAACACCATATATTTT
CDR3aa: CASSPPSTSGNTIYF

abundance: .
d_gene: .
j_gene: TRBJ1-4
v_gene: TRBV5-6
CDR3nt: TGTGCCAGCAGCACCTACAGGGTTTCGGCTAATGAAAAACTGTTTTTT
CDR3aa: CASSTYRVSANEKLFF

abundance: once
d_gene: TRBD1
j_gene: TRBJ1-6
v_gene: TRBV18
CDR3nt: TGTGCCAGCTCGACAGGGGTGGTGTCACCCCTCCACTTT
CDR3aa: CASSTGVVSPLHF

abundance: .
d_gene: TRBD1
j_gene: TRBJ1-1
v_gene: TRBV27
CDR3nt: TGTGCCAGCAGGGCAGGGGGCGCTTCCACTGAAGCTTTCTTT
CDR3aa: CASRAGGASTEAFF

abundance: .
d_gene: .
j_gene: TRBJ2-7
v_gene: TRBV14
CDR3nt: TGTGCCAGCAGCCACGGGAACTACGAGCAGTACTTC
CDR3aa: CASSHGNYEQYF

abundance: .
d_gene: .
j_gene: TRBJ2-7
v_gene: TRBV11-1
CDR3nt: TGTGCCAGCAGTCCAGACAGCTCCTACGAGCAGTACTTC
CDR3aa: CASSPDSSYEQYF

abundance: .
d_gene: .
j_gene: TRBJ2-1
v_gene: TRBV6-5
CDR3nt: TGTGCCAGCAGTCTGGGTAGCGGCGACTACAATGAGCAGTTCTTC
CDR3aa: CASSLGSGDYNEQFF

abundance: .
d_gene: .
j_gene: TRBJ2-7
v_gene: TRBV5-6
CDR3nt: TGTGCCAGCAGCTCCCATGGATCCGACAATCCTCGCGAGCAGTACTTC
CDR3aa: CASSSHGSDNPREQYF

abundance: .
d_gene: .
j_gene: TRBJ1-3
v_gene: TRBV29-1
CDR3nt: TGCAGCGCCTATTCTGGAAACACCATATATTTT
CDR3aa: CSAYSGNTIYF

abundance: .
d_gene: TRBD2
j_gene: TRBJ2-2
v_gene: TRBV28
CDR3nt: TGTGCCAGCAGGAAACTAGCGGGAGTAATGCGGGTGGGGGAGCTGTTTTTT
CDR3aa: CASRKLAGVMRVGELFF

abundance: .
d_gene: .
j_gene: TRBJ1-1
v_gene: TRBV5-1
CDR3nt: TGCGCCAGCAGCTTGGATGCTGGGCGTCCCCCTGAAGCTTTCTTT
CDR3aa: CASSLDAGRPPEAFF

abundance: .
d_gene: .
j_gene: TRBJ1-6
v_gene: TRBV7-2
CDR3nt: TGTGCCAGCAGCTTAACGGGGGGCTCCTATAATTCACCCCTCCACTTT
CDR3aa: CASSLTGGSYNSPLHF

abundance: .
d_gene: TRBD2
j_gene: TRBJ2-7
v_gene: TRBV30
CDR3nt: TGTGCCTGGAAGTCCGGACTAGTCACCTCCTACGAGCAGTACTTC
CDR3aa: CAWKSGLVTSYEQYF

abundance: .
d_gene: .
j_gene: TRBJ1-5
v_gene: TRBV19
CDR3nt: TGTGCCAGTAGTTTCGCAATTCAGGGGCAGCCCCAGCATTTT
CDR3aa: CASSFAIQGQPQHF

abundance: .
d_gene: .
j_gene: TRBJ1-2
v_gene: TRBV30
CDR3nt: TGTGCCTGGAGTGTACAAGCGGAGTATGGCTACACCTTC
CDR3aa: CAWSVQAEYGYTF

abundance: once
d_gene: .
j_gene: TRBJ2-5
v_gene: TRBV7-2
CDR3nt: TGTGCCAGCAGCTACAGGGTCCAAGAGACCCAGTACTTC
CDR3aa: CASSYRVQETQYF

abundance: .
d_gene: .
j_gene: TRBJ1-6
v_gene: TRBV7-9
CDR3nt: TGTGCCAGCAGCTTACAGGATTCACCCCTCCACTTT
CDR3aa: CASSLQDSPLHF

abundance: .
d_gene: .
j_gene: TRBJ1-4
v_gene: TRBV4-2
CDR3nt: TGTGCCAGCAGCCAATACCGAGGGAAAGGTGAAAAACTGTTTTTT
CDR3aa: CASSQYRGKGEKLFF

abundance: .
d_gene: .
j_gene: TRBJ2-3
v_gene: TRBV4-2
CDR3nt: TGTGCCAGCAGCCAAGCGTCGGATACGCAGTATTTT
CDR3aa: CASSQASDTQYF